What follows are 5 T cell receptor beta chains derived from one specimen sequenced in a study of tumor-infiltrating lymphocytes in oesophageal squamous cell carcinoma. MiXCR, applied by TCRdb to the PCR reads, yields one record per CDR3 protein. The sample lists 19,000 or so distinct CDR3 sequences, around 43% occurring once. Sequencing input: blood. The receptors come from a male donor with esophageal squamous cell carcinoma.

This clonotype appeared a few times. The gene calls are TRBV9 and TRBJ1-2; a possible D gene is TRBD1 (5 bases). Germline CDR1 reads SGDLS; CDR2 reads YYNGEE. Deletions cut 3 bases from V and 4 bases from J, with 13 bases between. The CDR3 has 14 amino acids. CDR3 sequence (DNA): TGTGCCAGCAGCGCGGCAGGGCAGGGCTATGGCTACACCTTC. Its protein product is CASSAAGQGYGYTF.

This clonotype has ten or more counts. The V gene is TRBV4-1, the J gene TRBJ2-5, with TRBD1 identical over 8 bases. The tail of the sequence fits TRBJ2-7 better, so the J call may be wrong. Germline lookup yields CDR1 MGHRA and CDR2 YSYEKL. The CDR3 sequence is 14 residues long. This chain's CDR3 is CASSTDRGGGEQYF. The CDR3 nucleotides are TGCGCCAGCAGTACCGACAGGGGCGGCGGCGAGCAGTACTTC.

The CDR3 sequence: CASSLLRSGTGELFF. In DNA, the CDR3 is TGTGCCAGCAGCTTATTAAGGAGCGGCACCGGGGAGCTGTTTTTT. J is TRBJ2-2 and V is TRBV7-6; the D gene is possibly TRBD2 (5 bases). V was trimmed by 2 bases and J by 4 bases, leaving 11 bases between them. Germline loops: CDR1 SGHVS, CDR2 FNYEAQ. The CDR3 loop spans 15 amino acids.

The chain couples TRBV3-1 to TRBJ2-5, with TRBD2 matching 9 bases. This CDR3 is 15 amino acids long. Germline-derived CDR1 and CDR2 are LGHDT and YNNKEL (reference sequence). The ends lost 2 bases at V and 0 bases at J; junction bases unmatched: 1. The CDR3 DNA sequence: TGTGCCAGCAGCCAACAGCGGGGGGACCAAGAGACCCAGTACTTC. This sequence encodes CASSQQRGDQETQYF.

Ten or more counts support this clonotype. J is TRBJ2-3 and V is TRBV5-1, with TRBD2 matching 7 bases. J lost 4 bases, V lost 1 base, and 6 bases had no gene match. Germline loops: CDR1 SGHRS, CDR2 YFSETQ. This CDR3 contains 15 residues. CDR3 protein: CASSLTSVGADTQYF. Written as DNA, the CDR3 is TGCGCCAGCAGCTTGACTAGCGTCGGGGCAGATACGCAGTATTTT.